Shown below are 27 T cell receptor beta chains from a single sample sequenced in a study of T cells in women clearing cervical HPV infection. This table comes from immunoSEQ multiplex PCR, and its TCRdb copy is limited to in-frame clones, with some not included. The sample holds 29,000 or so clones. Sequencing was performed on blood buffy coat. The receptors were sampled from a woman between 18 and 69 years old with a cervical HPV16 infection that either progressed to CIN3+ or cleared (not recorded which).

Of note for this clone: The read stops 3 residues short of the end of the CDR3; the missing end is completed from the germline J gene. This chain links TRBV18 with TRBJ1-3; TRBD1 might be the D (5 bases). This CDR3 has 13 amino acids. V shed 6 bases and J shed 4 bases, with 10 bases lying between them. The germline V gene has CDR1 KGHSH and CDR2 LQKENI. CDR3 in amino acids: CASSAGPGNTIYF. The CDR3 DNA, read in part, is TGTGCCAGCTCGGCAGGGCCCGGAAACACC. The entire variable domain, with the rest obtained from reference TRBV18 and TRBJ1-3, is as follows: NAGVMQNPRHLVRRRGQEARLRCSPMKGHSHVYWYRQLPEEGLKFMVYLQKENIIDESGMPKERFSAEFPKEGPSILRIQQVVRGDSAAYFCASSAGPGNTIYFGEGSWLTVV.

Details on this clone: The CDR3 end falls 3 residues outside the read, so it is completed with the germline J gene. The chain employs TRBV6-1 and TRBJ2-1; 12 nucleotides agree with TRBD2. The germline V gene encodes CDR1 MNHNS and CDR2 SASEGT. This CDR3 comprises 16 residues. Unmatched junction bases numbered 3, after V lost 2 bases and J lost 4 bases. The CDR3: CASSERGTSGYNEQFF. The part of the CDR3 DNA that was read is TGTGCCAGCAGTGAACGCGGGACTAGCGGGTACAATGAG.

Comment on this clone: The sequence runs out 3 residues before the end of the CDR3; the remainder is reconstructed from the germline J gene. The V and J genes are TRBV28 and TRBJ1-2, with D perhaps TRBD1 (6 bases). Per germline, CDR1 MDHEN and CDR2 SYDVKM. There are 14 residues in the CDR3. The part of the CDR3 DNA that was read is TGTGCCAGCAGCCCCGCGACAGGCCCTAGAGGC. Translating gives CASSPATGPRG. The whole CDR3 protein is CASSPATGPRGYTF.

CDR3 DNA (partial): TGCAGTGCTAGAGATCCGGACTTACACTTCGACAATGAG. Translated: CSARDPDLHFDNE. The entire CDR3 reads CSARDPDLHFDNEQFF. The gene calls are TRBV20-1 and TRBJ2-1, with a weak D call TRBD2 (5 bases). The observed sequence ends 3 residues before the CDR3 terminus, with the missing tail filled in from the germline J gene. The ends were cut back, 0 bases at V and 5 bases at J, with 17 bases in the middle. In germline, CDR1 is DFQATT, CDR2 SNEGSKA (reference sequence). This CDR3 is 16 amino acids long.

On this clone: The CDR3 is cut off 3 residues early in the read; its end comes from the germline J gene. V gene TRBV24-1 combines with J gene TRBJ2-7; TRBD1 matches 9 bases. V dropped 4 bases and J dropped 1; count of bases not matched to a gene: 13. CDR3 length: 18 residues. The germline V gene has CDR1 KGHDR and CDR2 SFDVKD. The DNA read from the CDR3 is TGTGCCACCAGTGACCTGACAGGGGGTTTCTCCAGGTCCTACGAG. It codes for CATSDLTGGFSRSYE. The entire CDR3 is CATSDLTGGFSRSYEQYF.

CDR3 bases read: TGCAGTGCTATCACAGGGGGCCTCGAG. Protein: CSAITGGLE. In full, the CDR3 reads CSAITGGLEQYF. The rearrangement joins TRBV20-1 to TRBJ2-7, with 9 positions matching TRBD1. The read terminates 3 residues before the CDR3 end, so the remaining end is supplied by the germline J gene. This CDR3 is built from 12 residues. Unmatched junction bases numbered 4, after V lost 4 bases and J lost 6 bases. The germline gives CDR1 DFQATT, CDR2 SNEGSKA (reference sequence).

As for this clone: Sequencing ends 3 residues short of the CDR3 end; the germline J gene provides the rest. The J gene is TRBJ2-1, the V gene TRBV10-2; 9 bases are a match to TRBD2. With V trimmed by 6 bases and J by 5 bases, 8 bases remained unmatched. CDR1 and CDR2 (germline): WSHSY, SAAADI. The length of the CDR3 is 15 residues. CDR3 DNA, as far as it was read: TGCGCCAGCAGCGCGACTAGCGGACCCCACAATGAG. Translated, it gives CASSATSGPHNE. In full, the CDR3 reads CASSATSGPHNEQFF.

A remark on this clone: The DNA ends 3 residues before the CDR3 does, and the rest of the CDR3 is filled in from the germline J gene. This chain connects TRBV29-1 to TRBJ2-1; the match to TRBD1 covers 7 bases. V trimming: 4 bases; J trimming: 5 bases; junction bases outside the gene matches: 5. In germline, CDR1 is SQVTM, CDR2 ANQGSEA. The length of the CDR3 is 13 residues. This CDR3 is CSVGSTGDNEQFF. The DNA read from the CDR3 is TGCAGCGTTGGGTCTACAGGGGACAATGAG.

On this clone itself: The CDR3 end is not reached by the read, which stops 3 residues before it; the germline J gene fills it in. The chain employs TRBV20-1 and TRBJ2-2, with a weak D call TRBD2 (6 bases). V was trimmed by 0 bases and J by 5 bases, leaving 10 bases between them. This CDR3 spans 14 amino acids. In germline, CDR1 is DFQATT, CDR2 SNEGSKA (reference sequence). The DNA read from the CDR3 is TGCAGTGCTAGAGATGGTGGAGGGACCGGGGAG. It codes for CSARDGGGTGE. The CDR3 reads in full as CSARDGGGTGELFF.

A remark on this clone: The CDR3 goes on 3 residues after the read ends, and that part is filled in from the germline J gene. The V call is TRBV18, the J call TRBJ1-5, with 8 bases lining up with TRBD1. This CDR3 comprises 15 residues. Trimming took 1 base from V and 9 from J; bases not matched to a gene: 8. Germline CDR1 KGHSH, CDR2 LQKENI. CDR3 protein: CASSPQVDRGGPQHF. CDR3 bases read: TGTGCCAGCTCACCACAGGTCGACAGGGGAGGGCCC.

CDR3 DNA (partial): TGTGCCAGCAGTCTTCACAGTGCTTCCGACGAG. Protein product: CASSLHSASDE. Given in full, the CDR3 is CASSLHSASDEQYF. The chain is built from TRBV12-3 or TRBV12-4 and TRBJ2-7, with D unclear. Read coverage stops 3 residues before the CDR3 terminus; the germline J gene supplies the remainder. This CDR3 is 14 amino acids long. V lost 5 bases to trimming and J lost 5 bases, with 16 bases between them.

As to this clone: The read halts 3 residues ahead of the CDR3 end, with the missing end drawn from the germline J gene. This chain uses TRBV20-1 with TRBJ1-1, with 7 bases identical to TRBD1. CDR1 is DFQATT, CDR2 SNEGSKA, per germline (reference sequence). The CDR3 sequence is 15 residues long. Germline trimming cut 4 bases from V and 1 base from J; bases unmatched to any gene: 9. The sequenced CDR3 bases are TGCAGTGCTAAAACAGTAAGACAGGGGAACACTGAA. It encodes CSAKTVRQGNTE. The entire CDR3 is CSAKTVRQGNTEAFF.

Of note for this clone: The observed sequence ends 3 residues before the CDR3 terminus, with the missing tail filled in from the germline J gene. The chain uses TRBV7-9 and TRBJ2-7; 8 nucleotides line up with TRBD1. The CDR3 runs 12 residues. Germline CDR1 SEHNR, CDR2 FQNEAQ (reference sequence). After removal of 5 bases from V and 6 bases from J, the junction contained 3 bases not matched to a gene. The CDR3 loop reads CASSTDRGEQYF. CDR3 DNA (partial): TGTGCCAGCAGCACAGACAGGGGCGAG.

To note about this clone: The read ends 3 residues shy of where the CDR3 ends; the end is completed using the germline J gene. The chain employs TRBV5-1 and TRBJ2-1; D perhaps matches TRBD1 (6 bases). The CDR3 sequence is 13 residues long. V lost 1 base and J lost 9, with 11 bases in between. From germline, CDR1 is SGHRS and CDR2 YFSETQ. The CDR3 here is CASSLSGRGEQFF. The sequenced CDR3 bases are TGCGCCAGCAGCTTGTCAGGCAGGGGTGAG.

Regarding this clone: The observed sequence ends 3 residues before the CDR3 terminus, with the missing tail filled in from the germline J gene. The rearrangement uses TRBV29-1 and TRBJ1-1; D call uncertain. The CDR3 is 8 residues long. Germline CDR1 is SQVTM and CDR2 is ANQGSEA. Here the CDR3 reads CSVPLAFF. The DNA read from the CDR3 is TGCAGCGTTCCTTTG.

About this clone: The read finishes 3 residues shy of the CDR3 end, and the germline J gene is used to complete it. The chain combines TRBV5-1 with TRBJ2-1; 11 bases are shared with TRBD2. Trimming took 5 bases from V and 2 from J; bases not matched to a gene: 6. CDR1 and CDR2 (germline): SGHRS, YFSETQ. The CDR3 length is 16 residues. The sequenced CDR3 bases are TGCGCCAGCAGTGTCGGGACTAGCGGTCCCTACAATGAG. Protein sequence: CASSVGTSGPYNE. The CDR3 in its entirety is CASSVGTSGPYNEQFF.

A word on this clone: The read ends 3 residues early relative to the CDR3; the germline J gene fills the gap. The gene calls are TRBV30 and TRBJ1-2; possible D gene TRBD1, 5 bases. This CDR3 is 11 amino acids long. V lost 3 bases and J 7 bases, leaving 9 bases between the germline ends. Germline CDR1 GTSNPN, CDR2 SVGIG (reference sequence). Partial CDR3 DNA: TGTGCCTGGAGCCCCGGGGGTGGC. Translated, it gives CAWSPGGG. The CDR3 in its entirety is CAWSPGGGYTF.

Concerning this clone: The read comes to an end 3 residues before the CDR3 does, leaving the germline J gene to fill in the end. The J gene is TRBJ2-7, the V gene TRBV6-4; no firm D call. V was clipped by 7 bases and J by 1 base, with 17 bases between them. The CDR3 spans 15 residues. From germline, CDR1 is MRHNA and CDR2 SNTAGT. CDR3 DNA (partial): TGTGCCAGCAAAGTATGGCGGCCGCATTCCTACGAG. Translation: CASKVWRPHSYE. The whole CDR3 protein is CASKVWRPHSYEQYF.

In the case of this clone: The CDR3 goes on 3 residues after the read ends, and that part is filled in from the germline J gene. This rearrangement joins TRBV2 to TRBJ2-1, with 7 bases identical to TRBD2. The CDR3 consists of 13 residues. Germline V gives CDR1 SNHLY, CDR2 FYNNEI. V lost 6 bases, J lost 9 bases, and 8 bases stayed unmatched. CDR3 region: CASRLASGGEQFF. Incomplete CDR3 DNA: TGTGCCAGCAGACTAGCGTCGGGAGGTGAG.

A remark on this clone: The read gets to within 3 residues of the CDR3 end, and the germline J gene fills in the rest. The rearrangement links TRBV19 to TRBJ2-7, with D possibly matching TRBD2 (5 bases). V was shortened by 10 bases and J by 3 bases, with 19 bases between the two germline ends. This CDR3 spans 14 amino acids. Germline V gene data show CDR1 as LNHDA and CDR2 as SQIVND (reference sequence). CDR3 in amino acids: CATGRGQTLYEQYF. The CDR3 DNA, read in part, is TGTGCCACCGGTAGAGGGCAGACGCTCTACGAG.

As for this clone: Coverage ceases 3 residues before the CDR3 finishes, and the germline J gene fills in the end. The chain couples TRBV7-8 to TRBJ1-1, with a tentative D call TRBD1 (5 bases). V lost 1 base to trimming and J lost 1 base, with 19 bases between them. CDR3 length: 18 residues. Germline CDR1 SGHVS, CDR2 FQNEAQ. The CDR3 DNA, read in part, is TGTGCCAGCAGCTTAGTTGCCCGGGGGATGGGGGGGAACACTGAA. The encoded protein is CASSLVARGMGGNTE. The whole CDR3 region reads CASSLVARGMGGNTEAFF.

CDR3 bases read: TGCGCCAGCAGCTGGACAGGCGACTATGGC. Translated: CASSWTGDYG. The complete CDR3 protein is CASSWTGDYGYTF. The chain couples TRBV10-2 to TRBJ1-2, with 7 bases lining up with TRBD1. The DNA ends 3 residues before the CDR3 does, and the rest of the CDR3 is filled in from the germline J gene. The V and J ends lost 6 bases and 3 bases, in that order; junction bases with no gene match: 4. In germline, CDR1 is WSHSY, CDR2 SAAADI. This CDR3 has 13 residues.

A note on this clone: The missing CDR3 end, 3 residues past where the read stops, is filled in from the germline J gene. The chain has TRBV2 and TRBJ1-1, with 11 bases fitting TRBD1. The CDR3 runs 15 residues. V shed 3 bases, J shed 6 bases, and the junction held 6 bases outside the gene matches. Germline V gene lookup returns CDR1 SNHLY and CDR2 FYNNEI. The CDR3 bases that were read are TGTGCCAGCAGTGACCTCGGACAGGGGGCCTCTGAA. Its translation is CASSDLGQGASE. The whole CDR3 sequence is CASSDLGQGASEAFF. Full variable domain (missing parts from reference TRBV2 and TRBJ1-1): EPEVTQTPSHQVTQMGQEVILRCVPISNHLYFYWYRQILGQKVEFLVSFYNNEISEKSEIFDDQFSVERPDGSNFTLKIRSTKLEDSAMYFCASSDLGQGASEAFFGQGTRLTVV.

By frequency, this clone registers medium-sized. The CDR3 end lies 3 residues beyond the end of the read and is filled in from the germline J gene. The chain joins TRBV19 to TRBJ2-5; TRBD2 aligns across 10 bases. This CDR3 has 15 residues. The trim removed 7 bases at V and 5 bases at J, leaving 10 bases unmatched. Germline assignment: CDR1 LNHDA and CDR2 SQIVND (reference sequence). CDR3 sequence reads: CASNSLAGEGETQYF. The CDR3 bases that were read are TGTGCCAGTAATTCGCTAGCGGGAGAGGGTGAGACC.

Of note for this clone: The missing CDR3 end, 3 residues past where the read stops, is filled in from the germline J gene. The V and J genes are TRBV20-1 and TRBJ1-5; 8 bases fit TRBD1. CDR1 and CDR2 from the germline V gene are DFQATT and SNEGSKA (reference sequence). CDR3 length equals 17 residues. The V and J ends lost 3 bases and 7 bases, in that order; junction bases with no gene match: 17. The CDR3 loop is CSASQPARTGYRQPQHF. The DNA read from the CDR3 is TGCAGTGCTAGCCAACCCGCCCGGACAGGGTATCGCCAGCCC.

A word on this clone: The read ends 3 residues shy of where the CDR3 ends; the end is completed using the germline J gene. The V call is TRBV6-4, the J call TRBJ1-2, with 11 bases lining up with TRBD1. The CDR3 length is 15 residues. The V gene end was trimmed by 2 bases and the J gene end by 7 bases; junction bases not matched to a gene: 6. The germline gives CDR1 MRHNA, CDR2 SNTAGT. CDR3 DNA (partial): TGTGCCAGCAGTGACGTTAGGACAGGGGGCATTGGC. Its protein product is CASSDVRTGGIG. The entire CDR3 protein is CASSDVRTGGIGYTF.

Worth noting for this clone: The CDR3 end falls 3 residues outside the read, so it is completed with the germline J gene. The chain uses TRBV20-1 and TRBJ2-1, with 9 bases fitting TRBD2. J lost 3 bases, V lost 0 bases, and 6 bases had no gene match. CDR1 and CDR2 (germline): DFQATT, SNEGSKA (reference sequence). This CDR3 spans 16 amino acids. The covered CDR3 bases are TGCAGTGCTAGAGATGAGATAGCGGGGGACTACAATGAG. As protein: CSARDEIAGDYNE. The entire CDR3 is CSARDEIAGDYNEQFF.